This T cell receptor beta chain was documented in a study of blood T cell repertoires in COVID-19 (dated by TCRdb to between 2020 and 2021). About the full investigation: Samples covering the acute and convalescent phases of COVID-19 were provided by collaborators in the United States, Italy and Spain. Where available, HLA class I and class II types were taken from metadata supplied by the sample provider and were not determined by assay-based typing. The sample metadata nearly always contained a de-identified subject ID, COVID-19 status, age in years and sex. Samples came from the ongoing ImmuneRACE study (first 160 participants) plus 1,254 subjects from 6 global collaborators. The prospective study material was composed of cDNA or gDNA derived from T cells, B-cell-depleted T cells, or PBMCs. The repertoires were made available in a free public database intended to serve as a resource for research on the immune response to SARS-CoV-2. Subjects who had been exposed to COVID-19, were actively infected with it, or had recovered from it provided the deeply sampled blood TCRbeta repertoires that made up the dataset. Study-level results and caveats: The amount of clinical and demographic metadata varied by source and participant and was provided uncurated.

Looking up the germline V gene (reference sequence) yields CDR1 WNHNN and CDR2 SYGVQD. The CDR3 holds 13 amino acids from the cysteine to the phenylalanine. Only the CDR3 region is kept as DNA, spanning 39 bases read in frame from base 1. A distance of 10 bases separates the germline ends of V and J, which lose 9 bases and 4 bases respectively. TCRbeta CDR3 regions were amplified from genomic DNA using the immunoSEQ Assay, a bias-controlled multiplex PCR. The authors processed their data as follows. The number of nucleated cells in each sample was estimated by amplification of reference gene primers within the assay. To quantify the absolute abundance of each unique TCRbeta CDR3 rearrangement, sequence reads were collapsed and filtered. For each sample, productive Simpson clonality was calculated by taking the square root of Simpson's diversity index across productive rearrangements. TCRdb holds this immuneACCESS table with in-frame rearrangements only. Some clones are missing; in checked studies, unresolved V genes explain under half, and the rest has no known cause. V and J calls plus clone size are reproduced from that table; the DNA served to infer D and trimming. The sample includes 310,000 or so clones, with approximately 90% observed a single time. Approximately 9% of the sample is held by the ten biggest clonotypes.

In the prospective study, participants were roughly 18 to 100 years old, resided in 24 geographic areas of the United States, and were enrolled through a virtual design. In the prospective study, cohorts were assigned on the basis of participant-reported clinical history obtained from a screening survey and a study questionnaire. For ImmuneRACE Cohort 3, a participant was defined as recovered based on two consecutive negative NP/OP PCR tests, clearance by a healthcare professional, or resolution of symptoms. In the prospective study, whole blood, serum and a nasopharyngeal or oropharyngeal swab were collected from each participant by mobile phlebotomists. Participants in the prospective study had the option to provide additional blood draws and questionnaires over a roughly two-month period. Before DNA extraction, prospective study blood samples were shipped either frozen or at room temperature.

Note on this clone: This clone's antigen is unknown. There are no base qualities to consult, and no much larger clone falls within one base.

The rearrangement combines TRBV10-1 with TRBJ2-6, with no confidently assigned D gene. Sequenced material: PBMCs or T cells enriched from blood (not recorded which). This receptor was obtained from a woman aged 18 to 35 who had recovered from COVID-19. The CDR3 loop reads CARRRPGANVLTF. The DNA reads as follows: TGCGCCAGGAGGCGGCCCGGGGCCAACGTCCTGACTTTC.